This T cell receptor (beta chain) was found in a study of blood T cell repertoires in COVID-19 (dated by TCRdb to 2018 to 2020). About the full investigation: Collaborator samples came from the United States, Italy and Spain and covered acute and convalescent phases of COVID-19. The material from the prospective study consisted of cDNA or gDNA derived from T cells, B-cell-depleted T cells, or PBMCs. The dataset comprised deeply sampled blood TCRbeta repertoires from subjects exposed to, actively infected with, or recovered from COVID-19. A freely available public database, intended as a resource for researchers studying the immune response to SARS-CoV-2, is where the repertoires were released. Samples were obtained from the ongoing ImmuneRACE study (first 160 participants) and from about 1,300 subjects provided by 6 global collaborators. Sample metadata almost always included a de-identified subject ID, COVID-19 status, age in years and sex. HLA class I and class II types, where available, came from metadata supplied by the sample provider rather than from assay-based typing.

This clone appeared once. Its antigen is not yet known. No per-base quality is available; no much larger clone lies one base away. Trimming removed 4 bases from V and 6 bases from J; the gene matches leave 6 bases unexplained. CDR3 length: 15 amino acids, cysteine to phenylalanine. The CDR3 DNA has 45 bases and is translated from base 1. CDR1 and CDR2, per the germline V gene, are SGHNT and YENEEA. The immunoSEQ Assay, a bias-controlled multiplex PCR, was used to amplify TCRbeta CDR3 regions from genomic DNA. The source study handled its data this way. Within the assay, amplification of reference gene primers was used to estimate how many nucleated cells each sample contained. Sequence reads were collapsed and filtered to measure the absolute abundance of every unique TCRbeta CDR3 rearrangement. For each sample, productive Simpson clonality was calculated by taking the square root of Simpson's diversity index across productive rearrangements. Entries here come from immuneACCESS through TCRdb and include only in-frame sequences with V and J called. Some clones fail to appear in such tables; in the studies checked, an unresolved V gene covers under half of the shortfall, and the cause of the remainder is unknown. V and J calls and clone size are as listed in that table; D and trimming were resolved from the DNA. The sample includes a few hundred thousand clones, with nearly 90% observed a single time. Together, the top ten hold about 1.5% of the sample.

Overall study outcomes, separate from this receptor: How much clinical and demographic metadata was included differed by source and by participant, and the metadata was provided uncurated.

Participants in the prospective study were aged roughly 18 to 95 years, lived in about two dozen United States geographic areas, and enrolled through a virtual design. In the prospective study, participants were assigned to cohorts based on the clinical history participants reported in a screening survey and a study questionnaire. Each participant in the prospective study had whole blood, serum and a nasopharyngeal or oropharyngeal swab collected by mobile phlebotomists. Prospective study participants could optionally give additional blood draws and questionnaires over a roughly 2-month period. Prospective study blood samples were shipped either frozen or at room temperature before DNA extraction.

Material: PBMCs or T cells enriched from blood (not recorded which). The chain is assembled from TRBV11-3 and TRBJ2-1; TRBD2 matches 10 bases in the middle. This sequence originates from a woman aged 18-35 years with acute COVID-19. The bases are TGTGCCAGCAGCTCGGGACTAGCGTTTTTCAATGAGCAGTTCTTC. It specifies CASSSGLAFFNEQFF.